The rows below give T cell receptor beta chains drawn from one sample of a study of TIL therapy for anti-PD-1-resistant metastatic lung cancer. Here immunoSEQ multiplex PCR was the method, and the copy in TCRdb shows in-frame clones only, minus some. The sample lists 52,000 or so clones; approximately 78% were seen once. The specimen was blood, collected at baseline. The receptors shown here come from a person aged 25 to 85 with non-small cell lung cancer. CDR3s include the opening cysteine and the closing phenylalanine or tryptophan. The D gene is left open where the match is weak. Clone size appears in some rows only: once, few, many, or a class for an expanded clone.

CDR3 DNA,CDR3 protein,J gene,V gene,clone size,D gene
TGCGCCAGCAGCCCCGATGTTACAGGGGGCAGTCGGTACGAGCAGTACTTC,CASSPDVTGGSRYEQYF,TRBJ2-7,TRBV4-3,-,TRBD1
TGTGCCTGGAGGGGGACAGGGCCCTACGAGCAGTACTTC,CAWRGTGPYEQYF,TRBJ2-7,TRBV30,-,TRBD1
TGTGCCACCAGTGATTCGGGGGAGCAGTTCTTC,CATSDSGEQFF,TRBJ2-1,TRBV24-1,few,-
TGTGCCAGCAGTTTAGGTCGGGGGGGCCGGAATGAGCAGTTCTTC,CASSLGRGGRNEQFF,TRBJ2-1,TRBV27,few,TRBD2
TGCGCCAGCAGTGAAGGCGGGGTGGAATACAATGAGCAGTTCTTC,CASSEGGVEYNEQFF,TRBJ2-1,TRBV10-1,-,-
TGTGTCACCACCCGACAGGGGGCTGTCCAGGGTGTGAACACTGAAGCTTTCTTT,CVTTRQGAVQGVNTEAFF,TRBJ1-1,TRBV7-8,-,TRBD1
TGTGCCAGCACCGCCGGAGAGACCCAGTACTTC,CASTAGETQYF,TRBJ2-5,TRBV12-3/TRBV12-4,-,-
TGCGCCAGCAGCCAAGTCCCGAACACTGAAGCTTTCTTT,CASSQVPNTEAFF,TRBJ1-1,TRBV4-1,few,-
TGTGCCATCCGTCCCCAGGGACAGGGTGGTGGTGAGCAGTTCTTC,CAIRPQGQGGGEQFF,TRBJ2-1,TRBV28,-,TRBD1
TGTGCCAGCAGCCGCGAACAGGGGAACACCGGGGAGCTGTTTTTT,CASSREQGNTGELFF,TRBJ2-2,TRBV11-2,-,-
TGTGCCTGGAGTGTAGGGGCAGGGCTGTTCTTC,CAWSVGAGLFF,TRBJ2-1,TRBV30,-,-
TGTGCCAGCAGCTTATGGACAGGGCGGACAGATACGCAGTATTTT,CASSLWTGRTDTQYF,TRBJ2-3,TRBV7-2,-,TRBD1
TGTGCCAGTAGCCCCCGGGACAACTACGAGCAGTACTTC,CASSPRDNYEQYF,TRBJ2-7,TRBV19,few,-
TGCGCCAGCAGCCAGGGACAGGGTGTCTCTAATGAAAAACTGTTTTTT,CASSQGQGVSNEKLFF,TRBJ1-4,TRBV5-1,once,TRBD1
TGCGCCAGCAGCTTGTCGTCCGGCGGGGGATCCTACGAGCAGTACTTC,CASSLSSGGGSYEQYF,TRBJ2-7,TRBV5-1,-,TRBD2
TGCGCCAGCAGTCTGGACAGGGTCCGCGCATCCTCACCCCTCCACTTT,CASSLDRVRASSPLHF,TRBJ1-6,TRBV10-1,-,TRBD1
TGTGCCAGCAGTTTGTTAGGGGGGAACACTGAAGCTTTCTTT,CASSLLGGNTEAFF,TRBJ1-1,TRBV28,-,-
TGTGCCAGCAGCCCCACCGGCAGGGCCACAGATACGCAGTATTTT,CASSPTGRATDTQYF,TRBJ2-3,TRBV7-3,-,-
TGTGCCAGCTCGGGGAATCCCTCTAGCACAGATACGCAGTATTTT,CASSGNPSSTDTQYF,TRBJ2-3,TRBV18,-,-
TGCGCCAGCAGCTTACGGGGTGGCTGGTCTGGGGCCAACGTCCTGACTTTC,CASSLRGGWSGANVLTF,TRBJ2-6,TRBV5-1,-,-
TGTGCCAGCAGCTTATTTGTTTTAGGGGGGTCGAATGAGCAGTTCTTC,CASSLFVLGGSNEQFF,TRBJ2-1,TRBV7-9,-,-
TGCGCCAGCAGTGAAAGGGCTGCGGGTACAGATACGCAGTATTTT,CASSERAAGTDTQYF,TRBJ2-3,TRBV10-1,-,-
TGTGCCAGCAGGCTTGACAGAAACATCTATGGCTACACCTTC,CASRLDRNIYGYTF,TRBJ1-2,TRBV6-6,-,-
TGTGCCAGCAGTTTATTTTTCACGTTGGACAGAAAAAGCCTCATGAACACTGAAGCTTTCTTT,CASSLFFTLDRKSLMNTEAFF,TRBJ1-1,TRBV28,-,-
TGCAGCGTAGGTAAAGCGGGGGGCTTGGGGAACGAGCAGTACTTC,CSVGKAGGLGNEQYF,TRBJ2-7,TRBV29-1,few,TRBD2
TGTGCCAGTAGTGAGAGGACTAGCGGTGTGCTTTACAATGAGCAGTTCTTC,CASSERTSGVLYNEQFF,TRBJ2-1,TRBV19,-,TRBD2
TGTGCCAGCAGCCATTTCTTACTGGGCTCTGGAAACACCATATATTTT,CASSHFLLGSGNTIYF,TRBJ1-3,TRBV3-1/TRBV3-2,-,-
TGCGCCAGCAGCTTGTGGGCCAGCTCCTACGAGCAGTACTTC,CASSLWASSYEQYF,TRBJ2-7,TRBV5-1,-,-
TGTGCCTGGAGTGGATGGACTAGGTTGGGTGAGCAGTTCTTC,CAWSGWTRLGEQFF,TRBJ2-1,TRBV30,-,TRBD2
TGTGCCAGCAGCCAAGTAAACTACAGGGCTGGGGCCAACGTCCTGACTTTC,CASSQVNYRAGANVLTF,TRBJ2-6,TRBV3-1/TRBV3-2,-,-
TGTGCCAGCAGCTTAGGGAAGGTCGTAGGGGGCTACACCTTC,CASSLGKVVGGYTF,TRBJ1-2,TRBV7-2,-,-
TGTGCCAGCACCCCGTACGGGACGCATAGCAATCAGCCCCAGCATTTT,CASTPYGTHSNQPQHF,TRBJ1-5,TRBV5-4,-,-
TGTGCCAGCAGCTTAAACCCGGGAAGTGGCTACACCTTC,CASSLNPGSGYTF,TRBJ1-2,TRBV7-2,few,-
TGTGCCAGCAGTCCGCGGGAGGGTATCCCCTACGAGCAGTACTTC,CASSPREGIPYEQYF,TRBJ2-7,TRBV27,once,TRBD2
TGTGCCAGCAGCGTAGATTCTACTAGCAGCAATGAGCAGTTCTTC,CASSVDSTSSNEQFF,TRBJ2-1,TRBV9,-,-
TGTGCCAGCAGCTCCTTTAGCGGGGCCCTCACAGATACGCAGTATTTT,CASSSFSGALTDTQYF,TRBJ2-3,TRBV7-9,-,TRBD2
TGTGCCAGCAGTGAGGGACAGTATAATTCACCCCTCCACTTT,CASSEGQYNSPLHF,TRBJ1-6,TRBV2,few,TRBD1
TGTGCCAGCAGTGGGGGGGACAGGGCGAACACTGAAGCTTTCTTT,CASSGGDRANTEAFF,TRBJ1-1,TRBV28,-,TRBD1
TGTGCCAGCAGCCAAGATCGGACAGGCATCTATGGCTACACCTTC,CASSQDRTGIYGYTF,TRBJ1-2,TRBV4-2,few,TRBD1
TGTGCCAGCAGCACCCTTACTAGCGGAACTCACCAAGAGACCCAGTACTTC,CASSTLTSGTHQETQYF,TRBJ2-5,TRBV21-1,-,-
TGTGCCAGCAGTGAACAGGGATCCTACGAGCAGTACTTC,CASSEQGSYEQYF,TRBJ2-7,TRBV2,few,-
TGTGCCAGCAGCTTAAAGGGATCGCTAGCGGTACTCCCTGAGGAGCAGTTCTTC,CASSLKGSLAVLPEEQFF,TRBJ2-1,TRBV7-3,-,TRBD2
TGTGCCAGTAGAGGAGCGGGACAGCCCATGAACACTGAAGCTTTCTTT,CASRGAGQPMNTEAFF,TRBJ1-1,TRBV19,-,TRBD1
TGTGCCAGCTCACCAGTTTCGGCAGGGGGAGGGAGCAATCAGCCCCAGCATTTT,CASSPVSAGGGSNQPQHF,TRBJ1-5,TRBV18,-,TRBD1
TGTGCCAGCAGTCCAGGACAGGAATATGGCTACACCTTC,CASSPGQEYGYTF,TRBJ1-2,TRBV2,-,TRBD1
TGTGCCAGCATCCGAGCCCTAGCGGGAGACCAAGAGACCCAGTACTTC,CASIRALAGDQETQYF,TRBJ2-5,TRBV2,-,TRBD2